Below are 21 T cell receptor beta chains sequenced from a single sample in a study of shared clonotypes between healthy human individuals. Clones were read by immunoSEQ multiplex PCR, and TCRdb kept only the in-frame ones, dropping some. The profile covers roughly 2.6 million clones, with approximately 92% appearing a single time and more than 0.12% taken by the ten largest. The specimen was naive CD4+ T cells sorted from blood. The subset denotes: CD45RA+ positively selected. The receptors were gathered from a man aged 18-30 years in good health.

This clone was detected once. This CDR3 is CASSQDRGHAYNEQFF. The CDR3, as DNA: TGTGCCAGCAGCCAAGATCGGGGGCACGCCTACAATGAGCAGTTCTTC. The genes are TRBV14 and TRBJ2-1; possibly TRBD1 or TRBD2 for D (6 bases each). Germline loops: CDR1 SGHDN, CDR2 FVKESK. The V gene lost 0 bases and the J gene lost 2 bases, with 11 bases spanning the gap. This CDR3 region has 16 residues.

The CDR3 nucleotides read TGTGCCAGCAGCATAAGGCAACCGGGACAGGGGAACAATGAGCAGTTCTTC. This sequence encodes CASSIRQPGQGNNEQFF. The chain has TRBV7-2 and TRBJ2-1; TRBD1 matches at 10 bases. Trimming at V came to 5 bases and at J to 5 bases, leaving 12 bases not matched to a gene. The CDR3 has 17 amino acids. Germline V gene lookup returns CDR1 SGHTA and CDR2 FQGNSA.

This clone has just one count. The chain combines TRBV21-1 with TRBJ1-5. TRBV21-1 is tagged as a pseudogene. The CDR3 has 18 residues. The CDR3 protein is CASNIRGVIGRSNQPQHF. The DNA of the CDR3 is TGTGCCAGCAATATTAGGGGGGTGATTGGTCGTAGCAATCAGCCCCAGCATTTT.

A single count supports this clone. The chain is built from TRBV5-1 and TRBJ2-7, with 8 positions matching TRBD1. This CDR3 comprises 15 residues. Trimming at V came to 4 bases and at J to 5 bases, leaving 11 bases not matched to a gene. The germline gives CDR1 SGHRS, CDR2 YFSETQ. The CDR3: CASSPTGQEVHEQYF. The DNA of the CDR3 is TGCGCCAGCAGCCCCACGGGACAGGAGGTTCACGAGCAGTACTTC.

The J gene is TRBJ2-1, the V gene TRBV19, with D possibly matching TRBD1 (5 bases). The germline V gene has CDR1 LNHDA and CDR2 SQIVND (reference sequence). The CDR3 has 13 amino acids. Trimming left V 7 bases short and J 9 bases short, with 16 bases between. CDR3 residues: CASNGRVTGEQFF. The CDR3 coding sequence is TGTGCCAGTAACGGCAGGGTGACGGGTGAGCAGTTCTTC.

CDR3 nucleotides: TGTGCCAGCAGGCCTCAGGGGCCCGCTAACTATGGCTACACCTTC. Amino acid sequence: CASRPQGPANYGYTF. The chain links TRBV28 to TRBJ1-2, with a tentative D call TRBD1 (6 bases). V was clipped by 6 bases and J by 0 bases, with 14 bases between them. Germline lookup yields CDR1 MDHEN and CDR2 SYDVKM. The CDR3 spans 15 residues.

V and J are TRBV6-1 and TRBJ1-1, with D uncertain. The CDR3 is 15 amino acids. Trimming shortened V by 3 bases and J by 0 bases, and 11 bases separated the two germline ends. From germline, CDR1 is MNHNS and CDR2 SASEGT. DNA of the CDR3: TGTGCCAGCAGTGAGTATTGGGCTATGAACACTGAAGCTTTCTTT. It is translated as CASSEYWAMNTEAFF.

This clone was found once. The chain combines TRBV7-9 with TRBJ2-1, with TRBD2 identical over 7 bases. Germline-derived CDR1 and CDR2 are SEHNR and FQNEAQ (reference sequence). CDR3 size: 14 residues. V lost 5 bases, J lost 8 bases, and 9 bases stayed unmatched. DNA of the CDR3: TGTGCCAGCAGCCAGCTTTGGACTAGTGATGAGCAGTTCTTC. Protein sequence: CASSQLWTSDEQFF.

V usage is TRBV13 and J usage is TRBJ2-3, with D possibly being TRBD1 or TRBD2 (6 bases each). V lost 4 bases to trimming and J lost 2 bases, with 19 bases between them. This CDR3 is 17 amino acids long. CDR1 and CDR2 (germline): PRHDT, FYEKMQ (reference sequence). CDR3 sequence reads: CASSSWRGVAHTDTQYF. CDR3 nucleotides: TGTGCCAGCAGCTCATGGAGGGGGGTAGCCCACACAGATACGCAGTATTTT.

The chain employs TRBV7-9 and TRBJ1-1, with D perhaps matching TRBD1 (5 bases). The germline V gene encodes CDR1 SEHNR and CDR2 FQNEAQ (reference sequence). Trimming removed 4 bases at V and 7 bases at J, with 19 bases between. This CDR3 has 15 residues. This chain's CDR3 is CASSSRGTSFIEAFF. In DNA form, the CDR3 reads TGTGCCAGCAGCTCACGAGGGACGTCGTTTATTGAAGCTTTCTTT.

This chain uses TRBV9 with TRBJ1-4; D is perhaps TRBD1 (5 bases). CDR3 size: 14 residues. The germline V gene encodes CDR1 SGDLS and CDR2 YYNGEE. V dropped 0 bases and J dropped 4 bases, with 7 bases sitting between them. The CDR3 sequence: CASSVEGINEKLFF. Here the CDR3 DNA reads TGTGCCAGCAGCGTAGAGGGGATTAATGAAAAACTGTTTTTT. The variable domain in full, with the rest retrieved from reference TRBV9 and TRBJ1-4, is DSGVTQTPKHLITATGQRVTLRCSPRSGDLSVYWYQQSLDQGLQFLIQYYNGEERAKGNILERFSAQQFPDLHSELNLSSLELGDSALYFCASSVEGINEKLFFGSGTQLSVL.

This clone was picked up one time. The rearrangement uses TRBV30 and TRBJ2-2; TRBD1 agrees at 8 bases. The CDR3 extends over 14 amino acids. Germline CDR1 GTSNPN, CDR2 SVGIG (reference sequence). The V segment lost 2 bases and the J segment 6 bases; nucleotides outside the gene matches: 5. The CDR3 sequence: CAWSNQGAAGELFF. CDR3 DNA: TGTGCCTGGAGTAACCAGGGGGCGGCCGGGGAGCTGTTTTTT.

V usage is TRBV4-3 and J usage is TRBJ2-1, with TRBD1 matching over 9 bases. Germline V CDR1 and CDR2: LGHNA, YSLEER. V gave up 3 bases and J gave up 0 bases; unmatched junction bases: 3. The CDR3 loop spans 16 amino acids. The CDR3 is CASSHDRGSSYNEQFF. CDR3 sequence (DNA): TGCGCCAGCAGCCATGACAGGGGGAGCTCCTACAATGAGCAGTTCTTC.

The chain has TRBV10-3 and TRBJ1-4, with TRBD1 matching over 7 bases. Germline lookup yields CDR1 ENHRY and CDR2 SYGVKD. Trimming cost V 2 bases and J 5 bases; bases outside gene matches: 8. The CDR3 runs 16 residues. In nucleotides, the CDR3 is TGTGCCATCAGTGAGCCGGGACAGCTGGGAAATGAAAAACTGTTTTTT. Encoded protein: CAISEPGQLGNEKLFF.

CDR3: CASSPQLSLNNEQFF. CDR3 bases: TGTGCCAGCTCACCACAACTCAGCTTAAACAATGAGCAGTTCTTC. The V call is TRBV18, the J call TRBJ2-1; no definite D call. This CDR3 is built from 15 residues. Per the germline V gene, CDR1 is KGHSH and CDR2 is LQKENI. The ends were cut back, 1 base at V and 5 bases at J, with 12 bases in the middle.

This clone was seen just once. This chain uses TRBV6-5 with TRBJ2-7; D is undetermined. Germline V gene sequence: CDR1 MNHEY, CDR2 SVGAGI. The CDR3 runs 13 residues. V lost 6 bases and J 2 bases, leaving 11 bases between the germline ends. In DNA form, the CDR3 reads TGTGCCAGCAGGGTGGACGGAGCCTACGAGCAGTACTTC. Protein sequence: CASRVDGAYEQYF.

The V gene is TRBV11-2, the J gene TRBJ2-5; 10 bases map to TRBD1. CDR3 length equals 16 residues. Trimming took 1 base from V and 4 from J; bases not matched to a gene: 6. Germline CDR1 is SGHAT and CDR2 is FQNNGV. CDR3 sequence reads: CASSLGGQGSVETQYF. DNA of the CDR3: TGTGCCAGCAGCTTAGGGGGACAGGGGTCGGTAGAGACCCAGTACTTC.

The chain links TRBV7-9 to TRBJ2-2, with TRBD2 matching over 9 bases. The CDR3 runs to 17 residues. Germline V gene data show CDR1 as SEHNR and CDR2 as FQNEAQ (reference sequence). With 10 bases clipped from V and 5 bases from J, the junction kept 17 bases outside the gene matches. CDR3 in amino acids: CATITGLRTSVTGELFF. CDR3 in DNA: TGTGCCACCATCACGGGCCTCCGGACTAGCGTTACCGGGGAGCTGTTTTTT.

V is TRBV9 and J is TRBJ2-3; D gene ambiguous. The CDR3 spans 13 residues. V lost 0 bases and J lost 6, with 8 bases in between. CDR1 and CDR2 from the germline V gene are SGDLS and YYNGEE. This chain's CDR3 is CASSVGTSDTQYF. The CDR3 bases are TGTGCCAGCAGCGTAGGAACAAGCGATACGCAGTATTTT.

The genes are TRBV7-3 and TRBJ2-1, with 12 bases aligning to TRBD2. J lost 8 bases, V lost 2 bases, and 4 bases had no gene match. The CDR3 consists of 15 residues. Germline loops: CDR1 SGHTA, CDR2 FQGTGA. CDR3 protein: CASSLLAGGLYEQFF. The CDR3 DNA reads as TGTGCCAGCAGCTTACTAGCGGGGGGGCTCTATGAGCAGTTCTTC.

V gene TRBV19 combines with J gene TRBJ2-1; 15 nucleotides align to TRBD2. The CDR3 is made up of 15 amino acids. Trimming at V came to 9 bases and at J to 5 bases, leaving 5 bases not matched to a gene. Germline V gene lookup returns CDR1 LNHDA and CDR2 SQIVND (reference sequence). The DNA of the CDR3 is TGTGCCAGCCGGACTAGCGGGAGGGGCAACAATGAGCAGTTCTTC. Translated, it gives CASRTSGRGNNEQFF.